This is a list of T cell receptor beta chains from one sample in a study of T cells and copy number aberrations in small-cell lung cancer. Method: immunoSEQ multiplex PCR; TCRdb's copy keeps in-frame clones and lacks some. This table has 450 or so clones, about 90% appearing once. Sequenced: normal tissue next to the tumor. These receptors were collected from a man aged 45-65 years with small cell lung cancer. CDR3s include the opening cysteine and the closing phenylalanine or tryptophan. D genes are given only for firm matches. The size field is filled for only some rows; it gives once, few, many or a size class.

V gene	clone size	D gene	J gene	CDR3 DNA	CDR3 protein
TRBV4-3	-	TRBD2	TRBJ2-7	TGCGCCAGCAGCCAAGTTCTTGGGACTAGCGAGTTCGAGCAGTACTTC	CASSQVLGTSEFEQYF
TRBV5-1	-	-	TRBJ2-3	TGCGCCAGCAGCTTATTGAGGGAAAGCACAGATACGCAGTATTTT	CASSLLRESTDTQYF
TRBV5-6	-	-	TRBJ2-1	TGTGCCAGCAGCTTTTACAGTAACTCCTACAATGAGCAGTTCTTC	CASSFYSNSYNEQFF
TRBV7-6	-	-	TRBJ1-3	TGTGCCAGCAGCGGCGAGGGGTTGGGGGGAAACACCATATATTTT	CASSGEGLGGNTIYF
TRBV5-1	-	TRBD2	TRBJ2-1	TGCGCCAGCACTAGCGGGAGGGCTTTTGAGCAGTTCTTC	CASTSGRAFEQFF
TRBV5-6	once	-	TRBJ1-5	TGTGCCAGCAGCTTGGTGGGCAATCAGCCCCAGCATTTT	CASSLVGNQPQHF
TRBV6-6	-	-	TRBJ1-4	TGTGCCAGCAGTTCCCCCGGTTGGGTTGTCGGGAAACTGTTTTTT	CASSSPGWVVGKLFF
TRBV6-5	-	-	TRBJ1-5	TGTGCCAGCAGTATCGGGGGGCTCGGTCAGCCCCAGCATTTT	CASSIGGLGQPQHF
TRBV7-9	once	TRBD1	TRBJ1-2	TGTGCCAGCAGCTTAGCGCTCGGGACAGAAGGCTATGGCTACACCTTC	CASSLALGTEGYGYTF
TRBV27	-	TRBD2	TRBJ2-3	TGTGCCAGCAGTCCTGGCTCGGGACTAGCGGGAGATACGCAGTATTTT	CASSPGSGLAGDTQYF
TRBV18	-	-	TRBJ2-1	TGTGCCAGCTCACCAACATTGGGAGAGGGTAATGAGCAGTTCTTC	CASSPTLGEGNEQFF
TRBV29-1	-	TRBD1	TRBJ2-3	TGCAGCGTTGAGGGACAGGGGGTCACAGATACGCAGTATTTT	CSVEGQGVTDTQYF
TRBV10-2	-	-	TRBJ1-1	TGCGCCAGCAGTCCCTCCTATGGAGATATGAACACTGAAGCTTTCTTT	CASSPSYGDMNTEAFF
TRBV28	-	-	TRBJ1-5	TGTGCCAGCATGAGGATGGAACCACGAAATCAGCCCCAGCATTTT	CASMRMEPRNQPQHF
TRBV5-4	few	TRBD1	TRBJ2-5	TGTGCCAGCAGCGCGGGACAGGGGTACGAGACCCAGTACTTC	CASSAGQGYETQYF
TRBV14	-	TRBD2	TRBJ2-1	TGTGCCAGCAGCCAAGGTCCGATAGCGGGAGTAGGGGATGAGCAGTTCTTC	CASSQGPIAGVGDEQFF
TRBV5-6	-	TRBD2	TRBJ2-1	TGTGCCAGCAGCTTGCCGCTAGCGGGAGTTTTAGGGCAGTTCTTC	CASSLPLAGVLGQFF
TRBV28	-	TRBD2	TRBJ2-2	TGTGCCAGCAGGAGCGGGACTATCACCGGGGAGCTGTTTTTT	CASRSGTITGELFF
TRBV29-1	-	-	TRBJ1-4	TGCAGCGCTCAAGGTGGGGGGGACGGTGAAAAACTGTTTTTT	CSAQGGGDGEKLFF
TRBV7-9	-	-	TRBJ1-1	TGTGCCAGCAGCCGAACGGGGACAGAAGCTTTCTTT	CASSRTGTEAFF
TRBV30	-	TRBD2	TRBJ2-5	TGTGCCTGGAGCAGAGGCGGGGGGGCGGGAGAGACCCAGTACTTC	CAWSRGGGAGETQYF
TRBV2	-	TRBD2	TRBJ2-1	TGTGCCATCGGGACTAGCGGGAGAGTCAGTCGAAGCTACAATGAGCAGTTCTTC	CAIGTSGRVSRSYNEQFF
TRBV28	-	-	TRBJ2-3	TGTGCCAGCAGTCTAGTCACAGATACGCAGTATTTT	CASSLVTDTQYF
TRBV4-1	-	-	TRBJ2-4	TGCGCCAGCAGCCGCACAGGAAACATTCAGTACTTC	CASSRTGNIQYF
TRBV5-4	-	-	TRBJ2-2	TGTGCCAGCAGGGCAGGGTTCCCCGGGGAGCTGTTTTTT	CASRAGFPGELFF
TRBV28	-	-	TRBJ1-2	TGTGCCAGCAATGTCCCGGGAACCGGGGGCTACACCTTC	CASNVPGTGGYTF
TRBV9	-	-	TRBJ1-1	TGTGCCAGCAGAAGGGACCGGAACACTGAAGCTTTCTTT	CASRRDRNTEAFF
TRBV2	once	TRBD1	TRBJ1-2	TGTGCCAGCACCGCCGGACAGGGGAGCGGCTATGGCTACACCTTC	CASTAGQGSGYGYTF
TRBV10-3	-	-	TRBJ1-1	TGTGCCATCAGGCCCACGGGGTACGGTGAAGCTTTCTTT	CAIRPTGYGEAFF
TRBV14	-	TRBD2	TRBJ2-1	TGTGCCAGCAGCCAAGAGACTAGCAGACCCCCTGCTGAGCAGTTCTTC	CASSQETSRPPAEQFF
TRBV28	-	-	TRBJ2-7	TGTGCCAGCAGTTTCAGGGGTGGGGTGCCAGGGCAGTACTTC	CASSFRGGVPGQYF
TRBV11-2	-	-	TRBJ2-1	TGTGCCAGCAGCCTACCGACTAGTTTTCTGTTCTTC	CASSLPTSFLFF
TRBV27	-	-	TRBJ2-6	TGTGCCAGCAGTGGTTCGCCGCTACAAAGTCGGGCCAACGTCCTGACTTTC	CASSGSPLQSRANVLTF
TRBV27	once	-	TRBJ2-3	TGTGCCAGCAGTCCGAAGGACGGATACACAGATACGCAGTATTTT	CASSPKDGYTDTQYF
TRBV25-1	-	-	TRBJ2-5	TGTGCCAGCAGTGAATTCCAGGGGGGAGAGACCCAGTACTTC	CASSEFQGGETQYF
TRBV28	-	TRBD2	TRBJ2-7	TGTGCCAGCAGGAATCAACTAGCGGGAGTCAACGAGCAGTACTTC	CASRNQLAGVNEQYF
TRBV5-1	-	-	TRBJ2-2	TGCGCCAGTAAAGTCGGGCCTAACACCGGGGAGCTGTTTTTT	CASKVGPNTGELFF
TRBV30	-	TRBD1	TRBJ1-5	TGTGCCTGGAGTGAAGGGGGCCCAGGGGCCGGGGTTCAGCCCCAGCATTTT	CAWSEGGPGAGVQPQHF
TRBV21-1	-	-	TRBJ2-7	TGTGCCAGCAGCAAAGCGGCTAGCGGGAGGACCTACGAGCAGTACTTC	CASSKAASGRTYEQYF
TRBV5-1	-	TRBD1	TRBJ1-4	TGCGCCAGCAGCTTAACCGGGACAGGGAATCAACTGTTTTTT	CASSLTGTGNQLFF
TRBV28	-	-	TRBJ2-7	TGTGCCACCCAGGGGGGTAGCTACGAGCAGTACTTC	CATQGGSYEQYF
TRBV30	-	-	TRBJ1-1	TGTGCCTGGAGTCTCAACACTGAAGCTTTCTTT	CAWSLNTEAFF
TRBV7-8	-	-	TRBJ2-3	TGTGCCAGCAGCTTAGCTCCGGGGACAGATACGCAGTATTTT	CASSLAPGTDTQYF
TRBV13	-	-	TRBJ2-3	TGTGCCAGCAGCTTCGGGGGATACACAGATACGCAGTATTTT	CASSFGGYTDTQYF
TRBV9	-	TRBD1	TRBJ1-5	TGTGCCAGCAGCGTAGACGGAGCAGGGGGTCAGCCCCAGCATTTT	CASSVDGAGGQPQHF
TRBV29-1	-	TRBD1	TRBJ1-2	TGCAGCGTTATACAGGGGGCAGAGGGCTACACCTTC	CSVIQGAEGYTF